One sample yielded the 9 T cell receptor beta chains listed below, sequenced in a study of T-cell reconstitution after alpha-beta-depleted transplantation in children. A TCRbeta library incorporating unique molecular identifiers was prepared. Using its own MiXCR run on the PCR reads, TCRdb lists one record per CDR3 protein. The repertoire holds 600,000 to 700,000 distinct CDR3 sequences, with about 15% as singletons. The sample here was PBMCs from the stem cell graft donor, taken from the stem cell graft. These receptors all come from a human donor who donated a stem cell graft to a child with acute myeloid leukemia.

CDR3 protein: CASSKGQEREAFF. CDR3 DNA sequence: TGTGCCAGCAGCAAAGGACAGGAGAGGGAAGCTTTCTTT. J is TRBJ1-1 and V is TRBV21-1; TRBD1 was called by the table and not checked on the DNA. TRBV21-1 is reported as a pseudogene. The CDR3 sequence is 13 residues long.

Only a few counts were recorded for this clonotype. The rearrangement joins TRBV4-3 to TRBJ2-2; TRBD1 aligns across 7 bases. This CDR3 contains 16 residues. The ends lost 0 bases at V and 4 bases at J; junction bases unmatched: 5. CDR1 and CDR2 from the germline V gene are LGHNA and YSLEER. The CDR3 DNA follows: TGCGCCAGCAGCCAAGATTACAGGGGACGCACCGGGGAGCTGTTTTTT. It encodes CASSQDYRGRTGELFF.

This clonotype was counted only a few times. The chain is built from TRBV13 and TRBJ2-2; D call uncertain. The germline gives CDR1 PRHDT, CDR2 FYEKMQ (reference sequence). The CDR3 has 15 amino acids. Trimming took off 5 bases at V and 4 bases at J, with 14 bases between the two ends. CDR3 loop: CASSIRVWGTGELFF. The CDR3 nucleotides are TGTGCCAGCAGCATCCGGGTCTGGGGCACCGGGGAGCTGTTTTTT.

The table lists this clonotype with a few counts. The CDR3 DNA reads TGCGCCAGCAGCCCTATAACTGGGGCCAACGTCCTGACTTTC. It is translated as CASSPITGANVLTF. J is TRBJ2-6 and V is TRBV5-1; D gene unclear. V shed 4 bases and J shed 2 bases, with 7 bases lying between them. CDR1 and CDR2 (germline): SGHRS, YFSETQ. CDR3 length: 14 amino acids.

This clonotype was seen only a few times. The rearrangement joins TRBV30 to TRBJ1-1; 7 positions agree with TRBD1. The CDR3 is 16 residues long. Germline trimming cut 2 bases from V and 11 bases from J; bases unmatched to any gene: 20. Germline V CDR1 and CDR2: GTSNPN, SVGIG (reference sequence). CDR3 DNA sequence: TGTGCCTGGAGTCCTAACCCGACCGACAGGGAGGAAACGGCTTTCTTT. As protein: CAWSPNPTDREETAFF.

This clonotype has a handful of counts. The V call is TRBV20-1, the J call TRBJ2-1; 8 nucleotides line up with TRBD2. J gave up 2 bases and V 3 bases, and 6 bases lay outside the gene matches. From germline, CDR1 is DFQATT and CDR2 SNEGSKA (reference sequence). The CDR3 loop spans 15 amino acids. This CDR3 reads CSARALAVPYNEQFF. In nucleotides, the CDR3 is TGCAGTGCTAGGGCACTAGCGGTGCCCTACAATGAGCAGTTCTTC.

This clonotype was recorded a few times. The chain has TRBV12-3 or TRBV12-4 and TRBJ2-2; D gene uncertain. The V gene lost 5 bases and the J gene lost 1 base, with 14 bases spanning the gap. The CDR3 has 16 residues. CDR3 nucleotide sequence: TGTGCCAGCAGTGCCCACACAGTTCTGAACACCGGGGAGCTGTTTTTT. The encoded protein is CASSAHTVLNTGELFF.

In DNA, the CDR3 is TGTGCCAGCAGCTGGTCTTGGGGCTACACCTTC. The encoded protein is CASSWSWGYTF. The chain combines TRBV7-2 with TRBJ1-2; no firm D call. This CDR3 region has 11 residues. The germline V and J ends were trimmed by 4 bases and 8 bases, with 8 bases remaining between them. The germline V gene encodes CDR1 SGHTA and CDR2 FQGNSA.

The chain uses TRBV4-3 and TRBJ2-3; 9 nucleotides align to TRBD2. This CDR3 is built from 15 residues. The ends lost 5 bases at V and 3 bases at J; junction bases unmatched: 6. The germline V gene encodes CDR1 LGHNA and CDR2 YSLEER. The CDR3 DNA follows: TGCGCCAGCAGCGAGGGGAGCGGGGGGACAGATACGCAGTATTTT. Protein: CASSEGSGGTDTQYF.